Shown below are 18 T cell receptor beta chains from a single sample sequenced in a study of blood T cell repertoires in COVID-19. Profiling relied on immunoSEQ multiplex PCR, and the TCRdb table lists in-frame clones only, not all of them. The sample carries around 190,000 clones, more than 75% recorded once. Source material: peripheral blood. All receptors derive from a human donor in a cohort sampled during active COVID-19.

The chain is built from TRBV6-5 and TRBJ2-7; 9 nucleotides match TRBD2. This CDR3 comprises 16 residues. J lost 6 bases, V lost 1 base, and 10 bases had no gene match. CDR1 is MNHEY and CDR2 is SVGAGI in the germline V gene. The CDR3 loop reads CASSYWRGGSVGEQYF. Here the CDR3 DNA reads TGTGCCAGCAGTTACTGGCGGGGGGGGTCAGTCGGCGAGCAGTACTTC.

V and J are TRBV11-2 and TRBJ2-5, with 9 bases that match TRBD2. CDR1 and CDR2 (germline): SGHAT, FQNNGV. J lost 4 bases, V lost 5 bases, and 11 bases had no gene match. CDR3 length: 16 residues. CDR3 nucleotide sequence: TGTGCCAGCAGCCCCCCGCGGCTAGCGGGGTCAGAGACCCAGTACTTC. Protein sequence: CASSPPRLAGSETQYF.

The rearrangement links TRBV6-2 or TRBV6-3 to TRBJ2-7; possible D gene TRBD1, 6 bases. Trimming took 6 bases from V and 2 from J, leaving 14 bases between them. The CDR3 is 14 amino acids. The germline V gene has CDR1 MNHEY and CDR2 SVGEGT. In nucleotides, the CDR3 is TGTGCCAGCAGCCCATACCGGGACACCTACGAGCAGTACTTC. This gives the protein CASSPYRDTYEQYF.

This rearrangement joins TRBV7-9 to TRBJ2-1, with TRBD2 identical over 7 bases. Unmatched junction bases numbered 15, after V lost 0 bases and J lost 7 bases. This CDR3 is 18 amino acids long. CDR1 SEHNR and CDR2 FQNEAQ come from the germline V gene (reference sequence). Here the CDR3 reads CASSLALLSSGMSNEQFF. In DNA form, the CDR3 reads TGTGCCAGCAGCTTAGCGCTACTTTCCAGCGGGATGTCAAATGAGCAGTTCTTC.

The J gene is TRBJ2-4, the V gene TRBV21-1; TRBD2, the table's D call, lacks a check against the DNA. TRBV21-1 is annotated as a pseudogene. This CDR3 comprises 16 residues. CDR3 protein: CASSKALSNGENIQYF. In DNA, the CDR3 is TGTGCCAGCAGCAAAGCCCTTTCGAACGGGGAAAACATTCAGTACTTC.

The J gene is TRBJ1-2, the V gene TRBV27, with 7 bases aligning to TRBD1. The CDR3 loop spans 16 amino acids. V gave up 0 bases and J gave up 3 bases; unmatched junction bases: 7. Germline assignment: CDR1 MNHEY and CDR2 SMNVEV (reference sequence). The chain's CDR3 is CASSLSGGRSHYGYTF. The CDR3 bases are TGTGCCAGCAGTTTATCAGGGGGCCGATCACACTATGGCTACACCTTC.

CDR3 sequence: CASSEGQGISYEQYF. DNA of the CDR3: TGCGCCAGCAGCGAGGGACAGGGGATCTCCTACGAGCAGTACTTC. The chain recombines TRBV5-1 with TRBJ2-7; 10 bases are shared with TRBD1. This CDR3 has 15 amino acids. Trimming cost V 4 bases and J 0 bases; bases outside gene matches: 4. CDR1 SGHRS and CDR2 YFSETQ come from the germline V gene.

The CDR3 DNA reads as TGTGCCAGCAGTTACTCGACAGGATCTGGGGCCAACGTCCTGACTTTC. Translation: CASSYSTGSGANVLTF. The chain has TRBV6-6 and TRBJ2-6; D might be TRBD1 (6 bases). The V end lost 0 bases, the J end lost 1 base, and 7 bases lay between the germline ends. Germline lookup yields CDR1 MNHNY and CDR2 SVGAGI (reference sequence). The length of the CDR3 is 16 residues.

The chain carries TRBV6-2 or TRBV6-3 and TRBJ1-5, with TRBD1 matching over 10 bases. The trim removed 2 bases at V and 2 bases at J, leaving 15 bases unmatched. The CDR3 runs 20 residues. Germline V gene data show CDR1 as MNHEY and CDR2 as SVGEGT. CDR3 bases: TGTGCCAGCAGTTACCCCGGACAGGGGGGGCCCCGGGTGGGCAATCAGCCCCAGCATTTT. This sequence encodes CASSYPGQGGPRVGNQPQHF.

The chain is built from TRBV6-6 and TRBJ2-5; D gene uncertain. The germline CDR1 and CDR2 sequences are MNHNY and SVGAGI (reference sequence). V lost 7 bases and J lost 0, with 6 bases in between. The CDR3 sequence is 12 residues long. CDR3 loop: CASKTNQETQYF. CDR3 in DNA: TGTGCCAGCAAAACAAACCAAGAGACCCAGTACTTC.

The rearrangement uses TRBV7-2 and TRBJ1-5; tentatively, D is TRBD1 (6 bases). The V gene lost 0 bases and the J gene lost 5 bases, with 8 bases spanning the gap. Germline assignment: CDR1 SGHTA and CDR2 FQGNSA. The CDR3 consists of 14 residues. The CDR3 spells CASSLATGHQPQHF. The CDR3, as DNA: TGTGCCAGCAGCTTAGCGACAGGCCATCAGCCCCAGCATTTT.

J is TRBJ2-7 and V is TRBV18; D possibly corresponds to TRBD1 (6 bases). The germline V gene has CDR1 KGHSH and CDR2 LQKENI. V was cut by 3 bases and J by 5 bases, with 20 bases left in between. This CDR3 contains 16 residues. The CDR3 nucleotides read TGTGCCAGCTCACCGGGGGCCCCAAAAACCGTCGACGAGCAGTACTTC. Amino acid sequence: CASSPGAPKTVDEQYF.

The rearrangement links TRBV6-8 to TRBJ1-5, with a weak D call TRBD1 (6 bases). The CDR3 runs to 16 residues. Germline CDR1 and CDR2: MNHGY and SAAAGT. V lost 2 bases and J 5 bases, leaving 16 bases between the germline ends. CDR3 residues: CASSYRGGAKDQPQHF. The CDR3 nucleotides read TGTGCCAGCAGTTACAGAGGGGGGGCGAAAGATCAGCCCCAGCATTTT.

This clone has only a few counts. V and J are TRBV4-1 and TRBJ1-2; D uncertain. V was clipped by 0 bases and J by 4 bases, with 6 bases between them. Germline CDR1 and CDR2: MGHRA and YSYEKL. This CDR3 comprises 13 residues. This CDR3 is CASSQEGSYGYTF. In DNA form, the CDR3 reads TGCGCCAGCAGCCAAGAAGGGAGCTATGGCTACACCTTC.

The chain recombines TRBV18 with TRBJ1-4; 11 nucleotides line up with TRBD1. This CDR3 is 15 amino acids long. CDR1 is KGHSH, CDR2 LQKENI, per germline. J gave up 8 bases and V 6 bases, and 8 bases lay outside the gene matches. CDR3 loop: CASSRGQGDQEKLFF. The CDR3 DNA follows: TGTGCCAGCTCTCGGGGACAGGGGGATCAAGAAAAACTGTTTTTT.

This sequence joins TRBV6-6 and TRBJ1-1; a possible D gene is TRBD1 (6 bases). Germline CDR1 is MNHNY and CDR2 is SVGAGI (reference sequence). V lost 7 bases, J lost 3 bases, and 18 bases lay in between. The CDR3 has 15 residues. In DNA form, the CDR3 reads TGTGCCAGCAATAATCGGGGGGGCGTCTACACTGAAGCTTTCTTT. This codes for CASNNRGGVYTEAFF.

V is TRBV5-1 and J is TRBJ1-4; 7 bases are a match to TRBD1. From germline, CDR1 is SGHRS and CDR2 YFSETQ. The CDR3 length is 14 residues. J gave up 5 bases and V 4 bases, and 5 bases lay outside the gene matches. The CDR3 here is CASSPDRANEKLFF. The CDR3 DNA reads TGCGCCAGCAGCCCAGACAGGGCAAATGAAAAACTGTTTTTT.

The chain links TRBV7-2 to TRBJ1-4; D gene uncertain. CDR3 length equals 16 residues. CDR1 is SGHTA and CDR2 is FQGNSA in the germline V gene. Trimming took off 1 base at V and 0 bases at J, with 9 bases between the two ends. This CDR3 reads CASSLVYIPTNEKLFF. CDR3 DNA: TGTGCCAGCAGCTTAGTTTACATACCAACTAATGAAAAACTGTTTTTT.